One and the same sample provided the 14 T cell receptor beta chains below, sequenced in a study of cytomegalovirus exposure and HLA in healthy donors. Researchers ran the PCR with 60 Vbeta and 13 Jbeta primers. Repertoires were generated with immunoSEQ multiplex PCR, while TCRdb's copy carries only in-frame clones and drops some. The table records roughly 160,000 clones, 60% to 80% of them present only once. The sample taken for sequencing was PBMCs. These receptor sequences come from a man aged 55 to 70 in good health and CMV-seronegative.

The chain recombines TRBV19 with TRBJ1-2; D is perhaps TRBD1 (5 bases). Trimming took off 5 bases at V and 0 bases at J, with 10 bases between the two ends. Per germline, CDR1 LNHDA and CDR2 SQIVND (reference sequence). The CDR3 has 14 amino acids. CDR3 sequence: CASSAGRSNYGYTF. CDR3 bases: TGTGCCAGTAGTGCGGGACGGTCTAACTATGGCTACACCTTC.

The genes are TRBV2 and TRBJ2-1; D perhaps matches TRBD2 (6 bases). The CDR3 totals 15 residues. Trimming took off 6 bases at V and 4 bases at J, with 16 bases between the two ends. Per germline, CDR1 SNHLY and CDR2 FYNNEI. CDR3 sequence (DNA): TGTGCCAGCAGCGCATCCGGACTACTGTACAATGAGCAGTTCTTC. Its protein product is CASSASGLLYNEQFF.

This chain connects TRBV4-1 to TRBJ2-5; D may be TRBD1 (6 bases). Germline values: CDR1 MGHRA, CDR2 YSYEKL. This CDR3 spans 13 amino acids. Trimming left V 1 base short and J 12 bases short, with 15 bases between. For the CDR3, the DNA is TGCGCCAGCAGCCAAGGGGTTCAGGGGCCAAAGTACTTC. Translated, it gives CASSQGVQGPKYF.

In its sample, this clone was seen a few times. This chain links TRBV4-3 with TRBJ2-7; 8 bases map to TRBD1. Germline V CDR1 and CDR2: LGHNA, YSLEER. Trimming cost V 3 bases and J 3 bases; bases outside gene matches: 19. CDR3 length: 19 residues. The CDR3 is CASSQDRVISGSLLYEQYF. In nucleotides, the CDR3 is TGCGCCAGCAGCCAGGACAGGGTTATATCAGGTTCTCTTCTCTACGAGCAGTACTTC.

The rearrangement links TRBV7-2 to TRBJ2-5, with a weak D call TRBD2 (6 bases). The DNA end lines up better with TRBJ2-7; the J call may be wrong. Germline V lookup: CDR1 SGHTA, CDR2 FQGNSA. This CDR3 region has 19 residues. CDR3 bases: TGTGCCAGCAGCTTACCGTCCATGGGCAGGCGGGATAACCGCTACGAGCAGTACTTC. It codes for CASSLPSMGRRDNRYEQYF.

The chain uses TRBV5-1 and TRBJ2-1; 7 bases match TRBD1. From germline, CDR1 is SGHRS and CDR2 YFSETQ. The CDR3 covers 13 residues. V trimming: 2 bases; J trimming: 6 bases; junction bases outside the gene matches: 2. The CDR3 spells CASSFTGVNEQFF. In DNA form, the CDR3 reads TGCGCCAGCAGCTTCACAGGGGTCAATGAGCAGTTCTTC.

V and J are TRBV23-1 and TRBJ2-2, with a tentative D call TRBD1 (6 bases). TRBV23-1 is reported as an ORF; its role is uncertain. Trimming pared 0 bases from V and 4 bases from J, leaving 18 bases between. The CDR3 extends over 18 amino acids. The CDR3, as DNA: TGCGCCAGCAGTCAATCAACCATCCACTCAGGGGCCACCGGGGAGCTGTTTTTT. This codes for CASSQSTIHSGATGELFF.

The chain couples TRBV27 to TRBJ1-2; a weak D match, TRBD1 (6 bases). The V gene's germline CDR1 is MNHEY and CDR2 SMNVEV (reference sequence). CDR3 size: 15 residues. Deletions cut 1 base from V and 0 bases from J, with 9 bases between. CDR3 DNA sequence: TGTGCCAGCAGTTTATTGTCAGGGGCTAACTATGGCTACACCTTC. It translates to CASSLLSGANYGYTF.

V usage is TRBV9 and J usage is TRBJ2-3, with 9 bases matching TRBD2. Losses at the gene ends were 7 bases for V and 6 bases for J; bases not matched to a gene: 18. This CDR3 has 17 amino acids. CDR1 is SGDLS and CDR2 is YYNGEE in the germline V gene. Written as DNA, the CDR3 is TGTGCCAGCCGCCGAGGGGGAGGCGGGGGGGCCTTCGATACGCAGTATTTT. This encodes CASRRGGGGGAFDTQYF.

About this clone itself: One end of the junction is discordant with germline, which a read error may explain. This rearrangement joins TRBV7-9 to TRBJ1-1, with 9 bases fitting TRBD1. The germline V gene has CDR1 SEHNR and CDR2 FQNEAQ (reference sequence). There are 13 residues in the CDR3. The CDR3 region is CSSSWTGVGEAFF. In DNA form, the CDR3 reads TGTTCCAGCAGCTGGACAGGGGTTGGTGAAGCTTTCTTT.

The V call is TRBV4-1, the J call TRBJ2-2; TRBD1 is a possible D gene (6 bases). The ends were cut back, 5 bases at V and 2 bases at J, with 12 bases in the middle. Germline CDR1 and CDR2: MGHRA and YSYEKL. The CDR3 contains 15 residues. The CDR3 DNA sequence: TGCGCCAGCAGCGTACAGGGTAGAAACACCGGGGAGCTGTTTTTT. Protein: CASSVQGRNTGELFF.

V is TRBV2 and J is TRBJ2-7, with D possibly matching TRBD2 (6 bases). V was shortened by 11 bases and J by 0 bases, with 14 bases between the two germline ends. Germline CDR1 is SNHLY and CDR2 is FYNNEI. This CDR3 region has 13 residues. The CDR3 is CAVTGTDSYEQYF. Here the CDR3 DNA reads TGTGCCGTCACCGGGACTGACTCCTACGAGCAGTACTTC.

V usage is TRBV7-9 and J usage is TRBJ2-1, with 11 bases identical to TRBD2. The CDR3 totals 17 residues. The germline V gene encodes CDR1 SEHNR and CDR2 FQNEAQ (reference sequence). The junction had 12 bases not matched to a gene; V was cut back by 5 bases and J by 6 bases. The CDR3 DNA is TGTGCCAGCAGCCTCGGCTTTAGCGGGAGGGCCCTCAATGAGCAGTTCTTC. Amino acids: CASSLGFSGRALNEQFF.

This chain joins TRBV7-6 and TRBJ2-5; 9 bases are shared with TRBD2. CDR1 SGHVS and CDR2 FNYEAQ come from the germline V gene. J lost 4 bases, V lost 6 bases, and 12 bases had no gene match. CDR3 length: 16 residues. CDR3 nucleotides: TGTGCCAGCAGACTCGAGTTAGCGGGAGTTGGAGAGACCCAGTACTTC. Encoded protein: CASRLELAGVGETQYF.